The present T cell receptor beta chain was sequenced within a study of shared clonotypes between healthy human individuals. Notes on the study in general: Generation of non-shared clonotypes was less probable than generation of clonotypes shared by all four donors. For naive CD4 cells, roughly 5% of clonotypes were shared across a few donors.

Recent vaccinations or acute infections were absent in the healthy HIV-negative adult donors. Germline CDR1 is SGHRS and CDR2 is YFSETQ. The CDR3 length is 13 residues. This clone occurred once. Its matching antigen is unknown. The junction and the germline gene differ at one end; a read error may be behind it. TCRdb keeps only in-frame clones here, not all; method: immunoSEQ multiplex PCR. This table holds more than 2,000,000 clones, more than 80% found once. This TCR was sampled from a man between 18 and 35 years old in good health. Some clones in this sample may be carry-over from other donors' samples. The rearrangement uses TRBV5-1 and TRBJ2-7; D ambiguous. Sequencing input: naive CD4+ T cells from PBMCs. The subset here: CD45RA+ positively selected. This chain's CDR3 is CASSLAVSYKQYF. CDR3 nucleotide sequence: TGCGCCAGCAGCTTGGCCGTCAGCTACAAGCAGTACTTC.